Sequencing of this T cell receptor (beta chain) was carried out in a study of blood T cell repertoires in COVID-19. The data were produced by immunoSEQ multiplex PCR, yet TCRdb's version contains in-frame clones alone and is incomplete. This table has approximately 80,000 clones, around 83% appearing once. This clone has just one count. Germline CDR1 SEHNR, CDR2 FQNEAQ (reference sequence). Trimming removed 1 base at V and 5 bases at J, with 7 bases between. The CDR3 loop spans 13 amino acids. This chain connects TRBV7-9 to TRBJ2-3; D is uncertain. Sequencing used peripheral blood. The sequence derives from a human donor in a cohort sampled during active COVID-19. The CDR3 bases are TGTGCCAGCAGCTTAGGGTGGCAAGATACGCAGTATTTT. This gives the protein CASSLGWQDTQYF.